This TCR beta chain was captured by sequencing in a study of blood T cells in healthy people across ages. The wider study: Template switching picked up about one barcoded beta molecule for each two T cells.

The V end was cut by 10 bases, the J end by 5 bases, with 5 bases between. The CDR3 has 9 residues. Total RNA, at least 5 micrograms per sample, came from PBMCs. Combining a sample-barcoded 5' primer with a J-beta primer mix, a second PCR ran for roughly 7 to 12 cycles. TCRdb reanalysed the 5' RACE reads using MiXCR and keeps one entry per CDR3 protein. The sample holds approximately 790,000 distinct CDR3 sequences, around 62% seen once. This rearrangement joins TRBV12-3 or TRBV12-4 to TRBJ2-5, with D possibly TRBD2 on 5 matching bases. Sequenced material: blood. The clonotype comes from a man younger than 45 in good health. The CDR3 region is CATGETQYF. DNA for the CDR3: TGTGCCACGGGGGAGACCCAGTACTTC.